A single sample is the source of the 24 T cell receptor beta chains below, sequenced in a study of blood T cell repertoires in COVID-19. The assay was immunoSEQ multiplex PCR, and TCRdb's table has in-frame clones only and misses some. Of roughly 300,000 clones listed, around 90% are singletons. Sequenced material: PBMCs or T cells enriched from blood (not recorded which). These receptors all come from a woman under 40 who had recovered from COVID-19.

This sequence joins TRBV19 and TRBJ1-1; D gene ambiguous. The length of the CDR3 is 15 residues. CDR1 and CDR2 (germline): LNHDA, SQIVND (reference sequence). Trimming shortened V by 3 bases and J by 2 bases, and 13 bases separated the two germline ends. The CDR3 nucleotides read TGTGCCAGTAGTATGGACCGGACTCTAAACACTGAAGCTTTCTTT. This gives the protein CASSMDRTLNTEAFF.

J is TRBJ2-5 and V is TRBV5-1; 8 bases agree with TRBD2. CDR3 length: 15 amino acids. The V segment lost 5 bases and the J segment 5 bases; nucleotides outside the gene matches: 11. Germline CDR1 and CDR2: SGHRS and YFSETQ. CDR3: CASRPRGAGEETQYF. The CDR3 DNA is TGCGCCAGCAGGCCCCGGGGAGCGGGAGAGGAGACCCAGTACTTC.

The CDR3 DNA sequence: TGTGCCAGCAGCCTCGGAGCGGGGGCCAATGAGCAGTTCTTC. Translating gives CASSLGAGANEQFF. The chain recombines TRBV11-2 with TRBJ2-1; 8 positions match TRBD2. V trimming: 5 bases; J trimming: 6 bases; junction bases outside the gene matches: 6. There are 14 residues in the CDR3. Germline CDR1 and CDR2: SGHAT and FQNNGV.

CDR3: CASSLGAGVKDTQYF. The CDR3 bases are TGCGCCAGCAGCTTGGGAGCAGGGGTGAAAGATACGCAGTATTTT. The chain is built from TRBV5-1 and TRBJ2-3; possible D gene TRBD1, 6 bases. Germline-derived CDR1 and CDR2 are SGHRS and YFSETQ. With 0 bases removed from V and 5 bases from J, the gap between germline ends came to 13 bases. CDR3 length equals 15 residues.

This clone was picked up one time. For the CDR3, the DNA is TGTGCCAGTACAGGGTTCACTAACTATGGCTACACCTTC. Protein sequence: CASTGFTNYGYTF. J is TRBJ1-2 and V is TRBV6-5; the D gene is possibly TRBD1 (6 bases). CDR1 is MNHEY, CDR2 SVGAGI, per germline. V lost 9 bases and J lost 0, with 11 bases in between. The CDR3 is 13 residues long.

The J gene is TRBJ1-2, the V gene TRBV30, with 7 bases aligning to TRBD1. In germline, CDR1 is GTSNPN, CDR2 SVGIG (reference sequence). CDR3 length: 15 amino acids. The trim removed 2 bases at V and 2 bases at J, leaving 8 bases unmatched. CDR3 in DNA: TGTGCCTGGAGTTTACCGCACAGGGGAAACTATGGCTACACCTTC. This codes for CAWSLPHRGNYGYTF. The variable domain in full, completed from reference TRBV30 and TRBJ1-2, reads SQTIHQWPATLVQPVGSPLSLECTVEGTSNPNLYWYRQAAGRGLQLLFYSVGIGQISSEVPQNLSASRPQDRQFILSSKKLLLSDSGFYLCAWSLPHRGNYGYTFGSGTRLTVV.

The chain joins TRBV6-2 or TRBV6-3 to TRBJ1-1; D is undetermined. Germline V gene sequence: CDR1 MNHEY, CDR2 SVGEGT. The CDR3 spans 14 residues. Trimming pared 0 bases from V and 2 bases from J, leaving 7 bases between. The CDR3 bases are TGTGCCAGCAGTTACTCGCGGGCTAACACTGAAGCTTTCTTT. Protein product: CASSYSRANTEAFF.

The gene calls are TRBV7-9 and TRBJ1-3; D unclear. This CDR3 has 14 residues. Between the trimmed V and J ends, which lost 5 bases and 0 bases, there was a span of 8 bases. Germline V gene sequence: CDR1 SEHNR, CDR2 FQNEAQ (reference sequence). The CDR3 DNA is TGTGCCAGCAGCGGCGGCTTCTCTGGAAACACCATATATTTT. Amino acids: CASSGGFSGNTIYF.

The rearrangement links TRBV10-3 to TRBJ1-2, with D unclear. The CDR3 length is 13 residues. Germline V gene lookup returns CDR1 ENHRY and CDR2 SYGVKD. V was shortened by 2 bases and J by 5 bases, with 9 bases between the two germline ends. CDR3 in DNA: TGTGCCATCAGTGAGGACGGAGGATATGGCTACACCTTC. Its translation: CAISEDGGYGYTF.

This clone was counted a single time. The V gene is TRBV28, the J gene TRBJ2-7; 11 bases line up with TRBD1. Trimming removed 6 bases from V and 2 bases from J; junction bases left unmatched: 9. In germline, CDR1 is MDHEN, CDR2 SYDVKM. The CDR3 sequence is 16 residues long. CDR3 nucleotide sequence: TGTGCCAGCAGATTACTCCCGGGACAGGGGGCCTACGAGCAGTACTTC. It yields the protein CASRLLPGQGAYEQYF.

Comments on this clone: Distinct nucleotide sequences in the sample also encode this CDR3. V gene TRBV18 combines with J gene TRBJ1-1; D not resolved. Trimming removed 5 bases at V and 1 base at J, with 8 bases between. The CDR3 extends over 13 amino acids. Germline V CDR1 and CDR2: KGHSH, LQKENI. The CDR3 here is CASSSGENTEAFF. Here the CDR3 DNA reads TGTGCCAGCTCATCCGGGGAGAACACTGAAGCTTTCTTT.

The chain is built from TRBV27 and TRBJ2-1; TRBD2 agrees at 9 bases. V lost 8 bases to trimming and J lost 7 bases; unmatched junction nucleotides: 9. Germline CDR1 and CDR2: MNHEY and SMNVEV (reference sequence). CDR3 length: 14 amino acids. DNA of the CDR3: TGTGCCAGCCAACCGGGACTAGCCGTAAATGAGCAGTTCTTC. Its translation is CASQPGLAVNEQFF.

This clone has only one observation. The V call is TRBV29-1, the J call TRBJ1-2; TRBD1 might be the D (6 bases). CDR3 length: 12 amino acids. V was clipped by 4 bases and J by 2 bases, with 8 bases between them. The germline gives CDR1 SQVTM, CDR2 ANQGSEA. CDR3 DNA: TGCAGCGTTGGACAGGCAAACTATGGCTACACCTTC. Protein: CSVGQANYGYTF.

V gene TRBV24-1 combines with J gene TRBJ2-1, with D possibly being TRBD2 (5 bases). Trimming removed 6 bases from V and 4 bases from J, with 18 bases in between. CDR3 length equals 16 residues. Germline CDR1 reads KGHDR; CDR2 reads SFDVKD. The CDR3 DNA reads TGTGCCACCAGTAGAGAAGGTGGAGGAAAGTACAATGAGCAGTTCTTC. Its protein product is CATSREGGGKYNEQFF.

The CDR3 loop reads CASSPGYNTEAFF. DNA of the CDR3: TGTGCCAGCAGCCCGGGGTATAACACTGAAGCTTTCTTT. The gene calls are TRBV6-5 and TRBJ1-1; D gene unclear. From germline, CDR1 is MNHEY and CDR2 SVGAGI. The CDR3 length is 13 residues. Trimming removed 6 bases from V and 2 bases from J, with 10 bases in between.

The table lists this clone with many counts. At one of its ends the junction is not consistent with the germline gene, which may arise from a read error. The rearrangement links TRBV9 to TRBJ2-7; TRBD1 aligns across 10 bases. Germline V gives CDR1 SGDLS, CDR2 YYNGEE. This CDR3 comprises 14 residues. In DNA, the CDR3 is TGTGCCAGCAGCGTAGCCGGGACAGGGGACGGGAGAGTCTTC. As protein: CASSVAGTGDGRVF.

This rearrangement joins TRBV27 to TRBJ1-2; TRBD1 matches 7 bases. The junction had 20 bases not matched to a gene; V was cut back by 6 bases and J by 4 bases. The CDR3 has 18 amino acids. CDR1 and CDR2 from the germline V gene are MNHEY and SMNVEV (reference sequence). In DNA form, the CDR3 reads TGTGCCAGCAGATTGTCGGGTACAGGGGTTCGATTCGGCTATGGCTACACCTTC. Protein product: CASRLSGTGVRFGYGYTF.

The chain combines TRBV4-3 with TRBJ2-2; perhaps TRBD1 as D (5 bases). V shed 0 bases and J shed 4 bases, with 6 bases lying between them. The CDR3 runs to 14 residues. CDR1 is LGHNA, CDR2 YSLEER, per germline. The CDR3 nucleotides are TGCGCCAGCAGCCAAGATAGGGGCACCGGGGAGCTGTTTTTT. This translates into CASSQDRGTGELFF.

The count of this clone is one. The CDR3 loop reads CASRTTGGYEQYF. The CDR3 region has the DNA TGTGCCAGCAGAACCACCGGAGGCTACGAGCAGTACTTC. This sequence joins TRBV12-3 or TRBV12-4 and TRBJ2-7, with a weak D call TRBD2 (5 bases). Trimming shortened V by 6 bases and J by 3 bases, and 12 bases separated the two germline ends. CDR3 size: 13 residues.

This chain connects TRBV2 to TRBJ2-3; 9 positions agree with TRBD1. CDR3 length: 13 residues. Per germline, CDR1 SNHLY and CDR2 FYNNEI. V lost 10 bases and J lost 4; bases outside the gene matches: 6. The CDR3 nucleotides are TGTGCCAACCGGGACAGGGAGGCAGATACGCAGTATTTT. This gives the protein CANRDREADTQYF.

V gene TRBV7-8 combines with J gene TRBJ1-1, with D perhaps TRBD1 (6 bases). The CDR3 is made up of 16 amino acids. In germline, CDR1 is SGHVS, CDR2 FQNEAQ. V was trimmed by 5 bases and J by 4 bases, leaving 20 bases between them. CDR3 nucleotide sequence: TGTGCCAGCAGCCAATCAGCGGGGGGCGTGTTCACTGAAGCTTTCTTT. Its protein product is CASSQSAGGVFTEAFF.

The rearrangement links TRBV18 to TRBJ2-5; possibly TRBD2 for D (6 bases). The CDR3 loop spans 15 amino acids. V was shortened by 3 bases and J by 1 base, with 12 bases between the two germline ends. Per the germline V gene, CDR1 is KGHSH and CDR2 is LQKENI. The CDR3 DNA reads as TGTGCCAGCTCACCGCCGGGACTGGGCCAAGAGACCCAGTACTTC. This translates into CASSPPGLGQETQYF.

The J gene is TRBJ1-2, the V gene TRBV7-3; TRBD1 is a possible D gene (6 bases). Trimming left V 4 bases short and J 3 bases short, with 24 bases between. The CDR3 is made up of 18 amino acids. Looked up from germline, CDR1 is SGHTA and CDR2 is FQGTGA. CDR3 nucleotides: TGTGCCAGCAGCTCCAGAGGAGCAAACTCCAAGGGGGACTATGGCTACACCTTC. The encoded protein is CASSSRGANSKGDYGYTF.

The chain's CDR3 is CASSLGTANEKLFF. As DNA, the CDR3 is TGCGCCAGCAGCCTCGGGACAGCTAATGAAAAACTGTTTTTT. J is TRBJ1-4 and V is TRBV4-1; the match to TRBD1 covers 7 bases. The J segment lost 3 bases and the V segment lost 4 bases, leaving 2 bases of the junction unmatched. Germline V gene sequence: CDR1 MGHRA, CDR2 YSYEKL. The CDR3 covers 14 residues.